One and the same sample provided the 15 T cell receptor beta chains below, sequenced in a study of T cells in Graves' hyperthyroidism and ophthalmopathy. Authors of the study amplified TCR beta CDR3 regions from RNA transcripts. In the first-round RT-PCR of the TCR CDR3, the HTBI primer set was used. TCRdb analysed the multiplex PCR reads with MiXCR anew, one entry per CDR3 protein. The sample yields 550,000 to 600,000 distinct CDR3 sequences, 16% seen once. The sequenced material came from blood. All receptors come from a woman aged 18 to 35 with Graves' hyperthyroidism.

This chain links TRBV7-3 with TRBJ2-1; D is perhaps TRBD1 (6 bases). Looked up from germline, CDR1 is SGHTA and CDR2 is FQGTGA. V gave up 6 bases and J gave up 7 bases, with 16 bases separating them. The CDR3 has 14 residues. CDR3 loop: CASSPGQPTNEQFF. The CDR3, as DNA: TGTGCCAGCAGTCCGGGACAACCGACAAATGAGCAGTTCTTC.

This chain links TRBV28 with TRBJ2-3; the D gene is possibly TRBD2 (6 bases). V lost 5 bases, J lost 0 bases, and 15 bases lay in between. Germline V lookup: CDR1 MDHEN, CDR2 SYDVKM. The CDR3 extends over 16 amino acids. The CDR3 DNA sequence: TGTGCCAGCAGTGGACCCATCGGGACTAGCACAGATACGCAGTATTTT. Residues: CASSGPIGTSTDTQYF.

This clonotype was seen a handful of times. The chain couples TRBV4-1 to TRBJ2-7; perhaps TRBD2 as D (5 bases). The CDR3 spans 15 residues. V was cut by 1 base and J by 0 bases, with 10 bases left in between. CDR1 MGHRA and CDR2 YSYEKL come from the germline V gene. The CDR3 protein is CASSQGAVSSYEQYF. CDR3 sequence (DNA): TGCGCCAGCAGCCAAGGAGCGGTCAGCTCCTACGAGCAGTACTTC.

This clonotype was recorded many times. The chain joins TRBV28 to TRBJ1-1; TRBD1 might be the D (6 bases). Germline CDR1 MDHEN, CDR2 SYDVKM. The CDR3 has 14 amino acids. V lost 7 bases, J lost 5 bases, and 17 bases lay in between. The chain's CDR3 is CASIWGQHGTEAFF. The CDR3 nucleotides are TGTGCCAGCATCTGGGGGCAACACGGGACTGAAGCTTTCTTT. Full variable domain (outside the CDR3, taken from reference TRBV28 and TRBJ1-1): DVKVTQSSRYLVKRTGEKVFLECVQDMDHENMFWYRQDPGLGLRLIYFSYDVKMKEKGDIPEGYSVSREKKERFSLILESASTNQTSMYLCASIWGQHGTEAFFGQGTRLTVV.

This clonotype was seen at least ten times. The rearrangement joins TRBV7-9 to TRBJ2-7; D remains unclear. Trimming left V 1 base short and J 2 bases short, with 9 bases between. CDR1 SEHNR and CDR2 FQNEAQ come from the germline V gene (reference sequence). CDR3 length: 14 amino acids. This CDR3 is CASSLGAGPYEQYF. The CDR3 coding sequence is TGTGCCAGCAGCTTAGGCGCCGGTCCCTACGAGCAGTACTTC.

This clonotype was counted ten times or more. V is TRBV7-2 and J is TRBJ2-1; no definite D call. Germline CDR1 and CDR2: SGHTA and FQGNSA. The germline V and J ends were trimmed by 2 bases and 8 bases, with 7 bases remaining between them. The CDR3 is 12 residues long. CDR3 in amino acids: CASSLLRYEQFF. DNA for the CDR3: TGTGCCAGCAGCTTATTGAGGTATGAGCAGTTCTTC.

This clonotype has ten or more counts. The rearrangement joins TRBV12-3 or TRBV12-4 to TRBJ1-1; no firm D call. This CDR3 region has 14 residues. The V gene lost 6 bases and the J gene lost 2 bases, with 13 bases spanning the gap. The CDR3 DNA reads TGTGCCAGCAGGTACAGACTATTAAACACTGAAGCTTTCTTT. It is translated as CASRYRLLNTEAFF.

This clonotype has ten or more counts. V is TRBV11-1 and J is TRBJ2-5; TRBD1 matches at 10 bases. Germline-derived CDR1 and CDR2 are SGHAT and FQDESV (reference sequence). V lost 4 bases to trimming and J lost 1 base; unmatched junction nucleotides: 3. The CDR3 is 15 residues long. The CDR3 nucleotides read TGTGCCAGCAGCTGGACAGGGGGGTTCCAAGAGACCCAGTACTTC. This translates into CASSWTGGFQETQYF.

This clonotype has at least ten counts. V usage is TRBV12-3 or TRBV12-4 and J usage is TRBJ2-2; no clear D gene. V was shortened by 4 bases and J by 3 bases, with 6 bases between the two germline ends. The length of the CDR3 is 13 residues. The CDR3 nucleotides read TGTGCCAGCAGTTCCGTCGACACCGGGGAGCTGTTTTTT. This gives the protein CASSSVDTGELFF.

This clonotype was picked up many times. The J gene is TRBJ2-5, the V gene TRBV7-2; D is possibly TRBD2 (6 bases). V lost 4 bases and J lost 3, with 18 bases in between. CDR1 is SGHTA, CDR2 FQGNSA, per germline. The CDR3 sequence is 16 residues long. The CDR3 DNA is TGTGCCAGCAGCTCCGAGAGTGGACTACGGGAAGAGACCCAGTACTTC. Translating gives CASSSESGLREETQYF.

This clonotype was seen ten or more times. CDR3 nucleotides: TGCAGCGTTGAAGAAGACTCCAGAGGCTACGAGCAGTACTTC. Translating it yields CSVEEDSRGYEQYF. The chain recombines TRBV29-1 with TRBJ2-7; D uncertain. This CDR3 has 14 amino acids. Germline V gene lookup returns CDR1 SQVTM and CDR2 ANQGSEA. V lost 0 bases, J lost 3 bases, and 12 bases lay in between.

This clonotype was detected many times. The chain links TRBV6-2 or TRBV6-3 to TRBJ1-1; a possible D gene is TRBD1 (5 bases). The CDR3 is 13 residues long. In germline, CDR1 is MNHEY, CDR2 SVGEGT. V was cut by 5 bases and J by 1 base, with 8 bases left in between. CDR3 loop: CASSQGENTEAFF. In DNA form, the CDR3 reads TGTGCCAGCAGTCAGGGTGAGAACACTGAAGCTTTCTTT.

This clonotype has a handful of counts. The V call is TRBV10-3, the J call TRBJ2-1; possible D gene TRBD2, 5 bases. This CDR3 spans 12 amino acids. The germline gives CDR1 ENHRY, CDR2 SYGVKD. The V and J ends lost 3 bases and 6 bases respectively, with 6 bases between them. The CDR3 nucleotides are TGTGCCATCAGTGAACGGGGCAATGAGCAGTTCTTC. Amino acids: CAISERGNEQFF.

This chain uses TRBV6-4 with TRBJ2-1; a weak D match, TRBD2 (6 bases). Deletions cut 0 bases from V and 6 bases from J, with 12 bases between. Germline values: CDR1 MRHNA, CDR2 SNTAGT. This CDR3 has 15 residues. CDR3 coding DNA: TGTGCCAGCAGTGACTCGATAGCGGAGGCCAATGAGCAGTTCTTC. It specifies CASSDSIAEANEQFF.

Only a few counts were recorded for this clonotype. The CDR3 sequence: CASSPNTNEQFF. The DNA for the CDR3 is TGCGCCAGCAGCCCCAACACCAATGAGCAGTTCTTC. V usage is TRBV5-1 and J usage is TRBJ2-1; no reliable D call. CDR1 is SGHRS, CDR2 YFSETQ, per germline. This CDR3 contains 12 residues. Deletions cut 4 bases from V and 6 bases from J, with 8 bases between.